These 25 T cell receptor beta chains were sequenced from one sample in a study of monozygotic twins with cystic fibrosis. Repertoires were generated with immunoSEQ multiplex PCR, while TCRdb's copy carries only in-frame clones and drops some. Of about 20,000 clones in the sample, 91% are singletons; the top ten hold 1.5% to 2%. The sequenced sample consisted of blood. The receptor set was obtained from a girl aged 2 to 9 with cystic fibrosis.

The chain links TRBV7-6 to TRBJ2-7, with 7 bases fitting TRBD2. The CDR3 runs 15 residues. The germline V gene has CDR1 SGHVS and CDR2 FNYEAQ. Unmatched junction bases numbered 6, after V lost 0 bases and J lost 4 bases. CDR3 in amino acids: CASSLALVGGYEQYF. As DNA, the CDR3 is TGTGCCAGCAGCTTAGCGCTGGTGGGAGGGTACGAGCAGTACTTC. The full variable domain, its missing parts supplied by reference TRBV7-6 and TRBJ2-7, is GAGVSQSPRYKVTKRGQDVALRCDPISGHVSLYWYRQALGQGPEFLTYFNYEAQQDKSGLPNDRFSAERPEGSISTLTIQRTEQRDSAMYRCASSLALVGGYEQYFGPGTRLTVT.

The rearrangement uses TRBV7-2 and TRBJ2-1, with 7 bases identical to TRBD2. After removal of 5 bases from V and 5 bases from J, the junction contained 6 bases not matched to a gene. From germline, CDR1 is SGHTA and CDR2 FQGNSA. This CDR3 comprises 14 residues. The CDR3 coding sequence is TGTGCCAGCAGCCCCTCCCTAGCGGACAATGAGCAGTTCTTC. Translating it yields CASSPSLADNEQFF.

This rearrangement joins TRBV11-2 to TRBJ2-7; D remains unclear. This CDR3 is 13 amino acids long. Deletions cut 2 bases from V and 2 bases from J, with 7 bases between. Germline CDR1 SGHAT, CDR2 FQNNGV. In nucleotides, the CDR3 is TGTGCCAGCAGCTTAATGTCCCCCTACGAGCAGTACTTC. This codes for CASSLMSPYEQYF.

This clone was detected once. The rearrangement uses TRBV28 and TRBJ2-7, with 12 bases that match TRBD2. Germline CDR1 and CDR2: MDHEN and SYDVKM. The CDR3 is 15 amino acids. After removal of 4 bases from V and 7 bases from J, the junction contained 8 bases not matched to a gene. CDR3 sequence: CASSSRTSGMGEQYF. The CDR3 DNA sequence: TGTGCCAGCAGTTCACGGACTAGCGGGATGGGTGAGCAGTACTTC. Supplemented by reference TRBV28 and TRBJ2-7, the full variable domain reads DVKVTQSSRYLVKRTGEKVFLECVQDMDHENMFWYRQDPGLGLRLIYFSYDVKMKEKGDIPEGYSVSREKKERFSLILESASTNQTSMYLCASSSRTSGMGEQYFGPGTRLTVT.

The chain recombines TRBV5-1 with TRBJ1-2; D remains unclear. Germline V gene lookup returns CDR1 SGHRS and CDR2 YFSETQ. CDR3 length: 12 residues. Trimming pared 4 bases from V and 5 bases from J, leaving 9 bases between. The CDR3 sequence is CASSGGYYGYTF. The CDR3 region has the DNA TGCGCCAGCAGCGGAGGGTATTATGGCTACACCTTC.

The chain recombines TRBV6-1 with TRBJ2-5; TRBD1 is a possible D gene (6 bases). Germline loops: CDR1 MNHNS, CDR2 SASEGT. CDR3 length equals 15 residues. Trimming took off 4 bases at V and 11 bases at J, with 23 bases between the two ends. CDR3 residues: CASSGRQASLGEQYF. In DNA, the CDR3 is TGTGCCAGCAGTGGAAGACAGGCCTCACTGGGGGAGCAGTACTTC.

This chain uses TRBV5-1 with TRBJ2-2, with a tentative D call TRBD2 (5 bases). The V end lost 5 bases, the J end lost 4 bases, and 21 bases lay between the germline ends. This CDR3 is built from 17 residues. The germline V gene encodes CDR1 SGHRS and CDR2 YFSETQ. CDR3 in DNA: TGCGCCAGCAGACTGAGGATGGGTCGAGCGGTCACCGGGGAGCTGTTTTTT. It codes for CASRLRMGRAVTGELFF.

The chain uses TRBV19 and TRBJ2-6; D remains ambiguous. Trimming removed 6 bases from V and 5 bases from J, with 2 bases in between. The CDR3 has 11 amino acids. CDR1 is LNHDA, CDR2 SQIVND, per germline (reference sequence). The DNA of the CDR3 is TGTGCCAGTAGCAGGGCCAACGTCCTGACTTTC. Amino acids: CASSRANVLTF.

V usage is TRBV18 and J usage is TRBJ1-1, with 8 bases aligning to TRBD1. There are 13 residues in the CDR3. In germline, CDR1 is KGHSH, CDR2 LQKENI. V lost 10 bases and J lost 1; bases outside the gene matches: 5. The CDR3 region has the DNA TGTGCCACCAAGACAGGGGAGAACACTGAAGCTTTCTTT. Residues: CATKTGENTEAFF.

The gene calls are TRBV19 and TRBJ2-7; D uncertain. V lost 5 bases and J lost 6, with 8 bases in between. The CDR3 loop spans 11 amino acids. CDR1 and CDR2 from the germline V gene are LNHDA and SQIVND (reference sequence). CDR3 coding DNA: TGTGCCAGTAGTGGAACGAGCGAGCAGTACTTC. Its translation is CASSGTSEQYF.

The genes are TRBV11-2 and TRBJ2-7; D remains unclear. The V and J ends lost 6 bases and 4 bases respectively, with 19 bases between them. Germline V lookup: CDR1 SGHAT, CDR2 FQNNGV. This CDR3 contains 15 residues. CDR3 region: CASRSTFPFPYEQYF. CDR3 in DNA: TGTGCCAGCAGATCGACCTTTCCTTTCCCATACGAGCAGTACTTC. The complete variable domain, with remaining parts taken from reference TRBV11-2 and TRBJ2-7, reads EAGVAQSPRYKIIEKRQSVAFWCNPISGHATLYWYQQILGQGPKLLIQFQNNGVVDDSQLPKDRFSAERLKGVDSTLKIQPAKLEDSAVYLCASRSTFPFPYEQYFGPGTRLTVT.

In its sample, this clone was seen a few times. CDR3: CASGPFGRGQGEAFF. CDR3 sequence (DNA): TGTGCCAGCGGTCCCTTCGGCAGGGGGCAAGGTGAAGCTTTCTTT. The rearrangement links TRBV28 to TRBJ1-1; the match to TRBD1 covers 8 bases. Trimming at V came to 8 bases and at J to 7 bases, leaving 15 bases not matched to a gene. The CDR3 totals 15 residues. Germline V gene sequence: CDR1 MDHEN, CDR2 SYDVKM.

The J gene is TRBJ2-5, the V gene TRBV7-2; D is possibly TRBD2 (6 bases). The CDR3 consists of 14 residues. V was pared by 5 bases and J by 4 bases, with 14 bases between. Germline CDR1 reads SGHTA; CDR2 reads FQGNSA. The CDR3 spells CASSQGLSGETQYF. Here the CDR3 DNA reads TGTGCCAGCAGCCAGGGTCTTAGCGGAGAGACCCAGTACTTC.

V gene TRBV27 combines with J gene TRBJ1-4; no reliable D call. Trimming shortened V by 8 bases and J by 3 bases, and 16 bases separated the two germline ends. Germline V gene sequence: CDR1 MNHEY, CDR2 SMNVEV (reference sequence). The CDR3 has 15 residues. The CDR3: CASSFEGTANEKLFF. In DNA form, the CDR3 reads TGTGCCAGCTCCTTTGAGGGCACGGCTAATGAAAAACTGTTTTTT.

Concerning this clone: One end of the junction does not line up with germline, which may come from a read error. V usage is TRBV20-1 and J usage is TRBJ1-2; tentatively, D is TRBD1 (6 bases). The CDR3 sequence is 11 residues long. Germline assignment: CDR1 DFQATT and CDR2 SNEGSKA (reference sequence). The CDR3 DNA reads as TGCAGTGCCCTACAGGACAGCGTCCCTCTCTTC. It codes for CSALQDSVPLF.

The sample holds one count of this clone. The chain joins TRBV5-1 to TRBJ2-7, with TRBD1 matching over 7 bases. Germline CDR1 SGHRS, CDR2 YFSETQ. The CDR3 is 15 residues long. V trimming: 6 bases; J trimming: 3 bases; junction bases outside the gene matches: 12. The chain's CDR3 is CASKFRSGQDYEQYF. CDR3 DNA sequence: TGCGCCAGCAAGTTTCGATCTGGACAGGACTACGAGCAGTACTTC.

In nucleotides, the CDR3 is TGTGCCAGCAGGCTCTTCCCTAAGGGTGAGCAGTTCTTC. Translated: CASRLFPKGEQFF. The chain joins TRBV6-5 to TRBJ2-1; D remains ambiguous. With 6 bases removed from V and 9 bases from J, the gap between germline ends came to 15 bases. This CDR3 contains 13 residues. CDR1 and CDR2 (germline): MNHEY, SVGAGI.

The sample holds a few counts of this clone. This rearrangement joins TRBV6-1 to TRBJ1-1, with D uncertain. Germline V gene sequence: CDR1 MNHNS, CDR2 SASEGT. V lost 6 bases and J lost 0, with 5 bases in between. The CDR3 is 12 residues long. The CDR3 DNA reads TGTGCCAGCAGCTTAGTGAACACTGAAGCTTTCTTT. Its translation is CASSLVNTEAFF.

This chain links TRBV29-1 with TRBJ1-1; the D gene is possibly TRBD1 (5 bases). V lost 6 bases and J lost 5, with 19 bases in between. CDR3 length equals 14 residues. Germline lookup yields CDR1 SQVTM and CDR2 ANQGSEA. CDR3 protein: CSVALQVMWTEAFF. Here the CDR3 DNA reads TGCAGCGTCGCTTTACAGGTGATGTGGACTGAAGCTTTCTTT.

The V call is TRBV28, the J call TRBJ2-7; D might be TRBD2 (5 bases). Per germline, CDR1 MDHEN and CDR2 SYDVKM. This CDR3 is built from 15 residues. Trimming removed 3 bases from V and 1 base from J, with 13 bases in between. The CDR3: CASSLTGGPSYEQYF. For the CDR3, the DNA is TGTGCCAGCAGTTTGACGGGCGGGCCGTCCTACGAGCAGTACTTC.

The chain links TRBV6-1 to TRBJ1-4, with D possibly matching TRBD1 (5 bases). Trimming left V 6 bases short and J 5 bases short, with 13 bases between. This CDR3 has 14 residues. The V gene's germline CDR1 is MNHNS and CDR2 SASEGT. The DNA of the CDR3 is TGTGCCAGCAGAGTACAGGTAAAGAATGAAAAACTGTTTTTT. This encodes CASRVQVKNEKLFF.

This chain joins TRBV5-6 and TRBJ1-1, with D uncertain. Trimming left V 1 base short and J 5 bases short, with 3 bases between. CDR3 size: 11 residues. Per the germline V gene, CDR1 is SGHDT and CDR2 is YYEEEE. The CDR3 DNA reads TGTGCCAGCAGCTTGAGTACTGAAGCTTTCTTT. It encodes CASSLSTEAFF.

The CDR3 loop reads CSAPYNEQFF. CDR3 coding DNA: TGCAGTGCTCCTTATAATGAGCAGTTCTTC. The chain recombines TRBV20-1 with TRBJ2-1, with no clear D. Trimming shortened V by 5 bases and J by 7 bases, and 6 bases separated the two germline ends. This CDR3 spans 10 amino acids. Germline V gene lookup returns CDR1 DFQATT and CDR2 SNEGSKA (reference sequence).

This clone was seen a few times. This chain joins TRBV6-5 and TRBJ2-6, with a possible D match to TRBD1 (5 bases). Germline V lookup: CDR1 MNHEY, CDR2 SVGAGI. The CDR3 extends over 15 amino acids. Trimming pared 6 bases from V and 0 bases from J, leaving 9 bases between. For the CDR3, the DNA is TGTGCCAGCAGCCTCGACAGCTCTGGGGCCAACGTCCTGACTTTC. It specifies CASSLDSSGANVLTF.

The chain is built from TRBV30 and TRBJ2-6, with D possibly TRBD2 on 6 matching bases. CDR3 length: 16 amino acids. Germline V gene sequence: CDR1 GTSNPN, CDR2 SVGIG (reference sequence). Trimming removed 4 bases from V and 0 bases from J, with 13 bases in between. The CDR3 coding sequence is TGTGCCTGGAAGGGCGGGGACGCCTCTGGGGCCAACGTCCTGACTTTC. This translates into CAWKGGDASGANVLTF.